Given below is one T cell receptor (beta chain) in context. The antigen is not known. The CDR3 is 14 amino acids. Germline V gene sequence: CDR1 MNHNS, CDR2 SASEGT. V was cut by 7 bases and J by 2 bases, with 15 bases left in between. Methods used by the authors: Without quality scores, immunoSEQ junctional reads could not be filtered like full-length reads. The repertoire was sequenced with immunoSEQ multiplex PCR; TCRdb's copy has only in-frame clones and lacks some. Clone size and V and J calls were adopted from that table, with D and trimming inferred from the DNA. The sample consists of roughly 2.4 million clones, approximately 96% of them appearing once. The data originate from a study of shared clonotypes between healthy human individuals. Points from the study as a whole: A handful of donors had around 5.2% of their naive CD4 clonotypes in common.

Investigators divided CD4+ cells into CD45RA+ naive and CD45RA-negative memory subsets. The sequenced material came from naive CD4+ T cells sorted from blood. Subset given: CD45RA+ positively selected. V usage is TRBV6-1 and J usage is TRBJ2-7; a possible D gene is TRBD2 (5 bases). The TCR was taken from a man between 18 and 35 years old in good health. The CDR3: CASTAVALPYEQYF. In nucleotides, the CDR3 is TGTGCCAGCACAGCCGTAGCGCTTCCCTACGAGCAGTACTTC.